This is a list of T cell receptor beta chains from one sample in a study of T cell changes during pregnancy in multiple sclerosis. Repertoires were generated with immunoSEQ multiplex PCR, while TCRdb's copy carries only in-frame clones and drops some. This table has approximately 100,000 clones, about 91% appearing once. The sequencing used peripheral blood, collected after pregnancy. Receptors were obtained from a female donor in good health, enrolled as a control in a pregnancy study. The CDR3 runs from the conserved cysteine through the conserved F or W. D genes are given only for firm matches. Some rows mark clone size as missing; the rest say once, few, many or name a class of expanded clone.

clone_size: .
j_call: TRBJ1-3
d_call: .
v_call: TRBV5-6
cdr3_nt: TGTGCCAGCAGCTTGGGACAGTTAGGTGGAAACACCATATATTTT
cdr3_aa: CASSLGQLGGNTIYF

clone_size: .
j_call: TRBJ2-3
d_call: .
v_call: TRBV28
cdr3_nt: TGTGCCAGCAGGGGTAGCGTACGCACAGATACGCAGTATTTT
cdr3_aa: CASRGSVRTDTQYF

clone_size: .
j_call: TRBJ1-2
d_call: .
v_call: TRBV4-1
cdr3_nt: TGCGCCAGCAGCCAGGAAACCTACTCAGGGGTCGGCTACACCTTC
cdr3_aa: CASSQETYSGVGYTF

clone_size: once
j_call: TRBJ1-1
d_call: TRBD1
v_call: TRBV27
cdr3_nt: TGTGCCACCAGACAGGGAAACACTGAAGCTTTCTTT
cdr3_aa: CATRQGNTEAFF

clone_size: .
j_call: TRBJ2-1
d_call: .
v_call: TRBV7-8
cdr3_nt: TGTGCCAGCAGCTTCATGGACGGAGGGGTCGGCAATGAGCAGTTCTTC
cdr3_aa: CASSFMDGGVGNEQFF

clone_size: .
j_call: TRBJ1-2
d_call: .
v_call: TRBV4-1
cdr3_nt: TGCGCCAGCAGCCAAGAGGAACAGACTAACTATGGCTACACCTTC
cdr3_aa: CASSQEEQTNYGYTF

clone_size: .
j_call: TRBJ1-2
d_call: .
v_call: TRBV15
cdr3_nt: TGTGCCACCAGCAAGGCCGCAGGGGACTATGGCTACACCTTC
cdr3_aa: CATSKAAGDYGYTF

clone_size: .
j_call: TRBJ1-1
d_call: .
v_call: TRBV6-1
cdr3_nt: TGTGCCAGCAGTGAGGGCAACGCGAACACTGAAGCTTTCTTT
cdr3_aa: CASSEGNANTEAFF

clone_size: .
j_call: TRBJ2-1
d_call: TRBD1
v_call: TRBV29-1
cdr3_nt: TGCAGCATAAGACCGGGACAGGGCCTTTCGTACAATGAGCAGTTCTTC
cdr3_aa: CSIRPGQGLSYNEQFF

clone_size: .
j_call: TRBJ2-1
d_call: .
v_call: TRBV19
cdr3_nt: TGTGCCAGTAGTATACTAGAAGGTGAGCAGTTCTTC
cdr3_aa: CASSILEGEQFF

clone_size: .
j_call: TRBJ1-1
d_call: .
v_call: TRBV15
cdr3_nt: TGTGCCACCAGCAGACTCGCGATCGCTGAAGCTTTCTTT
cdr3_aa: CATSRLAIAEAFF

clone_size: .
j_call: TRBJ1-3
d_call: .
v_call: TRBV16
cdr3_nt: TGTGCCAGCAGCCAATTAACAGGGCCCCGTGGAAACACCATATATTTT
cdr3_aa: CASSQLTGPRGNTIYF

clone_size: .
j_call: TRBJ1-1
d_call: .
v_call: TRBV7-9
cdr3_nt: TGTGCCAGCAGCTGGATCCAAAACAGGGCTATGGGGGACACTGAAGCTTTCTTT
cdr3_aa: CASSWIQNRAMGDTEAFF

clone_size: .
j_call: TRBJ2-7
d_call: TRBD2
v_call: TRBV28
cdr3_nt: TGTGCCAGCAGTTTATCCGTGGGAGGGTACGAGCAGTACTTC
cdr3_aa: CASSLSVGGYEQYF

clone_size: .
j_call: TRBJ2-7
d_call: .
v_call: TRBV27
cdr3_nt: TGTGCCAGCGCAGCCCGGGTCAGAGAAGACTACGAGCAGTACTTC
cdr3_aa: CASAARVREDYEQYF

clone_size: .
j_call: TRBJ2-3
d_call: TRBD2
v_call: TRBV7-9
cdr3_nt: TGTGCCAGCAGCTCCATAGCGGGAGCATTAGATACGCAGTATTTT
cdr3_aa: CASSSIAGALDTQYF

clone_size: .
j_call: TRBJ2-1
d_call: TRBD2
v_call: TRBV6-4
cdr3_nt: TGTGCCAGCAGTGACTCAGGGCTAGCGGGTGCGCTACCCCACAATGAGCAGTTCTTC
cdr3_aa: CASSDSGLAGALPHNEQFF

clone_size: .
j_call: TRBJ1-2
d_call: .
v_call: TRBV18
cdr3_nt: TGTGCCAGCTCACAACAGGGTATGACCTATGGCTACACCTTC
cdr3_aa: CASSQQGMTYGYTF

clone_size: once
j_call: TRBJ1-5
d_call: TRBD1
v_call: TRBV7-2
cdr3_nt: TGTGCCAGCAGCCTTAGACAGGGCCGGAATCAGCCCCAGCATTTT
cdr3_aa: CASSLRQGRNQPQHF

clone_size: .
j_call: TRBJ2-3
d_call: TRBD2
v_call: TRBV28
cdr3_nt: TGTGCCACCGGGACTAGCGATGATACGCAGTATTTT
cdr3_aa: CATGTSDDTQYF

clone_size: .
j_call: TRBJ2-7
d_call: TRBD1
v_call: TRBV13
cdr3_nt: TGTGCCAGCAGCTTAGGCGGGACAGGGGCTTTCTACGAGCAGTACTTC
cdr3_aa: CASSLGGTGAFYEQYF